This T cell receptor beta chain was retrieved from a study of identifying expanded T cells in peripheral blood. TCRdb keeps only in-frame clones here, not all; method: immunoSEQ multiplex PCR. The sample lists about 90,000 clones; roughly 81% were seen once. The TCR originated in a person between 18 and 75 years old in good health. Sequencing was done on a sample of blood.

CDR3: CASSSWGAGDTEAFF. CDR3 DNA sequence: TGTGCCAGCAGCTCATGGGGGGCGGGGGACACTGAAGCTTTCTTT. The chain combines TRBV7-8 with TRBJ1-1; a weak D match, TRBD1 (6 bases). Trimming shortened V by 4 bases and J by 3 bases, and 15 bases separated the two germline ends. Germline V gene sequence: CDR1 SGHVS, CDR2 FQNEAQ. CDR3 length: 15 amino acids.